One sample yielded the 20 T cell receptor beta chains listed below, sequenced in a study of blood T cells in healthy people across ages. Next came a second PCR, run for 7 to 11 cycles, which used a sample-barcoded 5' primer along with a J-beta primer mix. In TCRdb, the 5' RACE reads were re-called with MiXCR into one record per CDR3 protein. Altogether fewer than 1,000,000 distinct CDR3 sequences are present, about 42% being singletons, with the ten largest covering around a sixth. What was sequenced was blood. The receptors here all came from an elderly man in good health.

The sample holds a few counts of this clonotype. This chain connects TRBV7-3 to TRBJ1-1; TRBD1 agrees at 8 bases. In germline, CDR1 is SGHTA, CDR2 FQGTGA. The CDR3 consists of 15 residues. Trimming took 4 bases from V and 2 from J; bases not matched to a gene: 6. The CDR3 DNA follows: TGTGCCAGCAGCTCGGGACAGGCCCTAAACACTGAAGCTTTCTTT. Protein product: CASSSGQALNTEAFF.

The J gene is TRBJ2-1, the V gene TRBV27; 7 nucleotides agree with TRBD2. Germline assignment: CDR1 MNHEY and CDR2 SMNVEV (reference sequence). The CDR3 covers 15 residues. The V segment lost 2 bases and the J segment 9 bases; nucleotides outside the gene matches: 10. In nucleotides, the CDR3 is TGTGCCAGCAGTTTAGGAGGACTAGGAAAGGGTGAGCAGTTCTTC. Encoded protein: CASSLGGLGKGEQFF.

The chain uses TRBV7-9 and TRBJ2-3; 11 positions match TRBD2. The CDR3 length is 16 residues. With V trimmed by 5 bases and J by 2 bases, 6 bases remained unmatched. Germline V gene sequence: CDR1 SEHNR, CDR2 FQNEAQ (reference sequence). The CDR3 DNA sequence: TGTGCCAGCAGCCCAGGACTAGCGGGCATCACAGATACGCAGTATTTT. Protein sequence: CASSPGLAGITDTQYF.

This clonotype was observed a handful of times. The rearrangement uses TRBV27 and TRBJ2-5, with D possibly TRBD1 on 5 matching bases. The CDR3 runs 14 residues. The germline CDR1 and CDR2 sequences are MNHEY and SMNVEV (reference sequence). V dropped 6 bases and J dropped 2 bases, with 13 bases sitting between them. DNA of the CDR3: TGTGCCAGCAGGGTCTGGGGCGAGCAAGAGACCCAGTACTTC. This codes for CASRVWGEQETQYF.

The V and J genes are TRBV14 and TRBJ2-7; D is unresolved. Germline lookup yields CDR1 SGHDN and CDR2 FVKESK. Trimming shortened V by 7 bases and J by 6 bases, and 19 bases separated the two germline ends. The CDR3 contains 14 residues. The CDR3 is CASNPGPLLGEQYF. The CDR3 DNA sequence: TGTGCCAGCAACCCAGGACCGCTCCTAGGCGAGCAGTACTTC.

About this clonotype: At one boundary the junction diverges from the germline segment, which might be a read error. The chain is built from TRBV6-2 or TRBV6-3 and TRBJ2-1; D is possibly TRBD2 (6 bases). Germline V gene data show CDR1 as MNHEY and CDR2 as SVGEGT. The CDR3 consists of 16 residues. Here the CDR3 DNA reads TGTGCCAACAGTTACGCGGGGCAGGTTTCCTACAATGAGCAGTTCTTC. Its protein product is CANSYAGQVSYNEQFF.

The sample holds a few counts of this clonotype. V usage is TRBV29-1 and J usage is TRBJ1-2; tentative D call: TRBD1 (6 bases). Per germline, CDR1 SQVTM and CDR2 ANQGSEA. V gave up 5 bases and J gave up 2 bases, with 9 bases separating them. The CDR3 runs 12 residues. CDR3 bases: TGCAGCGTTAGGACAGCCAACTATGGCTACACCTTC. Translated, it gives CSVRTANYGYTF. The variable domain in full, completed from reference TRBV29-1 and TRBJ1-2, reads SAVISQKPSRDICQRGTSLTIQCQVDSQVTMMFWYRQQPGQSLTLIATANQGSEATYESGFVIDKFPISRPNLTFSTLTVSNMSPEDSSIYLCSVRTANYGYTFGSGTRLTVV.

This clonotype showed up many times. The rearrangement links TRBV20-1 to TRBJ1-6; D might be TRBD1 (5 bases). CDR3 size: 14 residues. V was cut by 4 bases and J by 8 bases, with 15 bases left in between. CDR1 and CDR2 from the germline V gene are DFQATT and SNEGSKA (reference sequence). In DNA, the CDR3 is TGCAGTGCTACGGTGGGGCAGGAATATTCACCCCTCCACTTT. Protein: CSATVGQEYSPLHF.

V and J are TRBV12-3 or TRBV12-4 and TRBJ2-7; 8 nucleotides line up with TRBD1. The assigned J gene may be wrong: the sequence end matches TRBJ2-5 better. CDR3 size: 15 residues. The CDR3: CASSFRRGHRETQYF. The CDR3 nucleotides read TGTGCCAGCAGTTTCCGCAGGGGGCATAGGGAGACCCAGTACTTC.

This chain connects TRBV21-1 to TRBJ1-1. TRBV21-1 is designated a pseudogene. The CDR3 consists of 16 residues. CDR3 sequence reads: CASSKRNEGYDTEAFF. The CDR3 DNA reads as TGTGCCAGCAGCAAACGAAATGAGGGATATGACACTGAAGCTTTCTTT.

The chain links TRBV29-1 to TRBJ2-7, with D uncertain. Germline values: CDR1 SQVTM, CDR2 ANQGSEA. Trimming removed 0 bases at V and 3 bases at J, with 6 bases between. CDR3 size: 12 residues. DNA for the CDR3: TGCAGCGTTGAAGACCAGAACTACGAGCAGTACTTC. The encoded protein is CSVEDQNYEQYF.

This chain's CDR3 is CASSWMREGETQYF. In DNA form, the CDR3 reads TGCGCCAGCAGCTGGATGCGGGAGGGAGAGACCCAGTACTTC. V gene TRBV5-1 combines with J gene TRBJ2-5, with 9 nucleotides matching TRBD2. The J segment lost 4 bases and the V segment lost 3 bases, leaving 4 bases of the junction unmatched. CDR1 is SGHRS, CDR2 YFSETQ, per germline. The CDR3 runs 14 residues.

This clonotype was seen more than once but under ten times. The chain employs TRBV11-2 and TRBJ2-1, with 10 bases identical to TRBD1. Per the germline V gene, CDR1 is SGHAT and CDR2 is FQNNGV. This CDR3 contains 15 residues. The junction had 9 bases not matched to a gene; V was cut back by 8 bases and J by 5 bases. CDR3 DNA: TGTGCCAGCGTACCCGGGACAGGGGATAACAATGAGCAGTTCTTC. Translation: CASVPGTGDNNEQFF.

This clonotype was counted between two and nine times. This chain links TRBV7-2 with TRBJ2-5; 9 nucleotides line up with TRBD2. V trimming: 1 base; J trimming: 1 base; junction bases outside the gene matches: 4. This CDR3 is 16 amino acids long. Germline V gene data show CDR1 as SGHTA and CDR2 as FQGNSA. The CDR3 bases are TGTGCCAGCAGCTTAGTATCTAGCGGGGCCCAAGAGACCCAGTACTTC. As protein: CASSLVSSGAQETQYF.

The rearrangement joins TRBV2 to TRBJ2-1; tentatively, D is TRBD2 (5 bases). The ends were cut back, 11 bases at V and 6 bases at J, with 14 bases in the middle. The CDR3 loop spans 12 amino acids. CDR1 and CDR2 (germline): SNHLY, FYNNEI. CDR3 DNA: TGTGCCTCGTGGGAGCGGAGCAATGAGCAGTTCTTC. Translation: CASWERSNEQFF.

This clonotype was picked up a small number of times. Possible read error: a much larger clone is one base away. The V and J genes are TRBV7-2 and TRBJ2-7, with TRBD2 as a possible D gene (6 bases). The CDR3 totals 13 residues. Deletions cut 4 bases from V and 1 base from J, with 8 bases between. Germline CDR1 is SGHTA and CDR2 is FQGNSA. The CDR3 here is CASSWAGSYEQYF. CDR3 DNA: TGTGCCAGCAGCTGGGCGGGATCCTACGAGCAGTACTTC. The variable domain in full, with the rest retrieved from reference TRBV7-2 and TRBJ2-7, is GAGVSQSPSNKVTEKGKDVELRCDPISGHTALYWYRQSLGQGLEFLIYFQGNSAPDKSGLPSDRFSAERTGGSVSTLTIQRTQQEDSAVYLCASSWAGSYEQYFGPGTRLTVT.

The rearrangement links TRBV18 to TRBJ2-1; 13 nucleotides line up with TRBD2. Germline V gene data show CDR1 as KGHSH and CDR2 as LQKENI. The V and J ends lost 0 bases and 2 bases, in that order; junction bases with no gene match: 1. The CDR3 is 17 amino acids. CDR3: CASSPPGLAGPYNEQFF. As DNA, the CDR3 is TGTGCCAGCTCACCACCGGGACTAGCGGGGCCCTACAATGAGCAGTTCTTC.

The chain has TRBV7-2 and TRBJ1-2; no firm D call. The CDR3 covers 11 residues. The germline CDR1 and CDR2 sequences are SGHTA and FQGNSA. Trimming removed 4 bases at V and 4 bases at J, with 4 bases between. CDR3 sequence reads: CASSWIYGYTF. CDR3 DNA: TGTGCCAGCAGCTGGATCTATGGCTACACCTTC.

This clonotype has a count of ten or more. CDR3 sequence reads: CASSPTSGLSNYGYTF. The CDR3 bases are TGTGCCAGCTCACCGACTTCTGGGCTTTCTAACTATGGCTACACCTTC. The chain links TRBV18 to TRBJ1-2; D is unclear. Trimming removed 3 bases from V and 0 bases from J, with 14 bases in between. Germline V gene sequence: CDR1 KGHSH, CDR2 LQKENI. The CDR3 contains 16 residues.

DNA for the CDR3: TGTGCCAGTAGCGGGAACCCTTGGGAGACCCAGTACTTC. This gives the protein CASSGNPWETQYF. V gene TRBV19 combines with J gene TRBJ2-5; possibly TRBD2 for D (5 bases). The length of the CDR3 is 13 residues. Trimming cost V 6 bases and J 5 bases, with 13 bases left between them. CDR1 is LNHDA, CDR2 SQIVND, per germline (reference sequence).